The clone carrying this T cell receptor beta chain was seen once. Its specificity is not known. A read error may account for a junction end that differs from germline. A modified ARM-PCR protocol with three rounds of nested PCR amplified TCRbeta. TCRdb reprocessed the multiplex PCR reads with MiXCR, giving one entry per CDR3 protein. The sample has 60,000 to 85,000 distinct CDR3 sequences; under 80% are singletons. The template was RNA from unsorted bulk tissue. Donors were chemotherapy-naive, newly diagnosed lung cancer surgical patients in China, August–late 2014. The data belong to a study of tumor and adjacent non-tumor tissue in lung cancer. Study at large: The patients, 9 to 11 men and a few women, were roughly 30 to 80 with stage I to III disease.

Overall study findings and caveats: Normal lung showed higher cumulative top 100 clone frequency than tumor.

This CDR3 contains 17 residues. Germline CDR1 reads SGHRS; CDR2 reads YFSETQ. Input material: lung tumor tissue. The chain is built from TRBV5-1 and TRBJ1-1; D not certain. The receptor was derived from a woman aged 50 to 65 with non-small cell lung cancer. For the CDR3, the DNA is TGCGCCAGCAGCTTGGTGGAAAGAAGCTGGATGAACACTGAAACTTTCTTT. It yields the protein CASSLVERSWMNTETFF.